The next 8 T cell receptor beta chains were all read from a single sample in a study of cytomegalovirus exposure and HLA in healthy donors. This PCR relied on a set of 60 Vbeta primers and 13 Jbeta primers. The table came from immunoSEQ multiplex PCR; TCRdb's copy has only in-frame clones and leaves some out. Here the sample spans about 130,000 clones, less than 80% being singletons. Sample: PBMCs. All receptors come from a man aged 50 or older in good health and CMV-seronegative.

Written as DNA, the CDR3 is TGTGCCAGCAGTTGGACAGGGGGCGGGAATGAAAAACTGTTTTTT. Protein: CASSWTGGGNEKLFF. The chain links TRBV28 to TRBJ1-4; 11 bases map to TRBD1. V dropped 4 bases and J dropped 5; count of bases not matched to a gene: 3. This CDR3 contains 15 residues. From germline, CDR1 is MDHEN and CDR2 SYDVKM.

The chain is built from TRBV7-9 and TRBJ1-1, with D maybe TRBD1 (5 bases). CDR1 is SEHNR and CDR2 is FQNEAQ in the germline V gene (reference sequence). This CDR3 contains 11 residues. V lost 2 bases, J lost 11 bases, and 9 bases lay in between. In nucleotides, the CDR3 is TGTGCCAGCAGCTTATCAGGGATGGCTTTCTTT. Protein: CASSLSGMAFF.

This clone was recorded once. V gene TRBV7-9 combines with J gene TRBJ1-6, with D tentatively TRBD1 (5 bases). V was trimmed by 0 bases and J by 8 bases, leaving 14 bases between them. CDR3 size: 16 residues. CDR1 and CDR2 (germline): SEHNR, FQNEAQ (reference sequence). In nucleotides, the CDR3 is TGTGCCAGCAGCTTAGCGGGGGGAAGAGAGGATTCACCCCTCCACTTT. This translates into CASSLAGGREDSPLHF.

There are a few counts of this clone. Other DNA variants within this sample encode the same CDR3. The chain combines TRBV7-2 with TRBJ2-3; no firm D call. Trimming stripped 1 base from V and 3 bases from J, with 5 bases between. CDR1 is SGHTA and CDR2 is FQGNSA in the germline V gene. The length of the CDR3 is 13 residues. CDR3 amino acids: CASSLGVTDTQYF. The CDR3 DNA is TGTGCCAGCAGCTTAGGAGTTACAGATACGCAGTATTTT. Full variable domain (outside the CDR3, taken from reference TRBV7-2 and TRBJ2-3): GAGVSQSPSNKVTEKGKDVELRCDPISGHTALYWYRQSLGQGLEFLIYFQGNSAPDKSGLPSDRFSAERTGGSVSTLTIQRTQQEDSAVYLCASSLGVTDTQYFGPGTRLTVL.

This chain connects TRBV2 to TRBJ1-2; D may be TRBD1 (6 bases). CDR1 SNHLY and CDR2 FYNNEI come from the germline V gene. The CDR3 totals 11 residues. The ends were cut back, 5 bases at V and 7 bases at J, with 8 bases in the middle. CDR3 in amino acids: CASSPDSGYTF. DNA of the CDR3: TGTGCCAGCAGTCCGGACAGTGGCTACACCTTC.

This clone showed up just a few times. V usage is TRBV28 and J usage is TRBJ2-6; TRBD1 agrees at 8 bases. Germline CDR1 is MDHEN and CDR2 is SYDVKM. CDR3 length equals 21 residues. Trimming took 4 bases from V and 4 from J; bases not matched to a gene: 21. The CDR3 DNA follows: TGTGCCAGCAGTTCCCCCCGGGACAGGTATGGGATTGAGCGGGGGGCCAACGTCCTGACTTTC. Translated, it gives CASSSPRDRYGIERGANVLTF.

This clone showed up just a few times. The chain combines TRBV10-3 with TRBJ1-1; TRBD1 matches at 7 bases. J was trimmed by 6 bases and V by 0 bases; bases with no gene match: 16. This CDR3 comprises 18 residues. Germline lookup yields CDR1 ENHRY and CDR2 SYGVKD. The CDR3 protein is CAISESRGTALLKAEAFF. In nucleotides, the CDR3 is TGTGCCATCAGTGAGTCTAGGGGGACAGCCTTACTGAAGGCTGAAGCTTTCTTT.

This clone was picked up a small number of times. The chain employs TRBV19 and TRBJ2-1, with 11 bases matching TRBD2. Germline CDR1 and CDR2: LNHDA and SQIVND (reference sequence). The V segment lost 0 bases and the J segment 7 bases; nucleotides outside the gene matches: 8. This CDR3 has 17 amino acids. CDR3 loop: CASSIEFSGGAGNEQFF. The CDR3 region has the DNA TGTGCCAGTAGTATAGAGTTTAGCGGGGGGGCGGGGAATGAGCAGTTCTTC.